Listed below are T cell receptor beta chains from one sample, sequenced in a study of Ad26.COV2.S vaccination and SARS-CoV-2 variants. The data were produced by immunoSEQ multiplex PCR, yet TCRdb's version contains in-frame clones alone and is incomplete. The table shows about 350,000 clones, with roughly nine tenths occurring only once. Sequenced here: peripheral blood, sampled in a trial of Ad26.COV2.S vaccine versus placebo. The origin of the receptors is a person between 18 and 59 years old who received the Ad26.COV2.S COVID-19 vaccine or a placebo. The CDR3 runs from the conserved cysteine through the conserved F or W. A D gene is named only where the DNA matches it firmly. A clone size is listed for some rows: how often the clone was seen (once, few, many), or a class if it is expanded.

clone_size d_call j_call v_call cdr3_aa cdr3_nt
NA NA TRBJ2-7 TRBV7-2 CASSSNSYEQYF TGTGCCAGCAGCTCCAACAGCTACGAGCAGTACTTC
NA TRBD1 TRBJ1-4 TRBV7-8 CASSPTQGAREKLFF TGTGCCAGCAGCCCTACCCAGGGGGCGCGTGAAAAACTGTTTTTT
NA NA TRBJ2-7 TRBV9 CASSPNSYEQYF TGTGCCAGCAGCCCCAACTCCTACGAGCAGTACTTC
NA NA TRBJ2-7 TRBV7-2 CASSLFFTDEQYF TGTGCCAGCAGCTTATTTTTTACGGACGAGCAGTACTTC
NA NA TRBJ1-1 TRBV5-4 CASSLQGMNTEAFF TGTGCCAGCAGCTTGCAGGGAATGAACACTGAAGCTTTCTTT
NA TRBD1 TRBJ2-2 TRBV6-2/TRBV6-3 CASSYQGQGTGELFF TGTGCCAGCAGTTACCAGGGACAGGGGACCGGGGAGCTGTTTTTT
few NA TRBJ1-5 TRBV9 CASSHRGDRGVQPQHF TGTGCCAGCAGTCATAGGGGGGATCGGGGAGTTCAGCCCCAGCATTTT
NA NA TRBJ2-2 TRBV9 CASSPRQGAGELFF TGTGCCAGCAGCCCACGGCAGGGAGCCGGGGAGCTGTTTTTT
NA NA TRBJ2-7 TRBV5-8 CASSLVQGRDEQYF TGTGCCAGCAGCTTGGTCCAGGGTCGCGACGAGCAGTACTTC
NA TRBD1 TRBJ2-7 TRBV11-2 CASRTGTGSNEQYF TGTGCCAGCAGAACCGGGACAGGGTCCAACGAGCAGTACTTC
NA NA TRBJ1-1 TRBV5-6 CASSFGTLEQAFF TGTGCCAGCAGCTTTGGCACCCTAGAGCAAGCTTTCTTT
NA TRBD1 TRBJ2-1 TRBV9 CASSATGGLNEQFF TGTGCCAGCAGCGCAACAGGGGGCCTCAATGAGCAGTTCTTC
NA NA TRBJ2-1 TRBV15 CATSISDEQFF TGTGCCACCAGCATTTCCGATGAGCAGTTCTTC
NA NA TRBJ2-3 TRBV27 CASRGEYWTDTQYF TGTGCCAGCAGGGGGGAGTATTGGACAGATACGCAGTATTTT
NA TRBD2 TRBJ2-5 TRBV7-9 CASSSGLEETQYF TGTGCCAGCAGCTCGGGACTAGAAGAGACCCAGTACTTC
NA TRBD1 TRBJ1-4 TRBV15 CATSRPPGQGGYEKLFF TGTGCCACCAGCAGACCCCCAGGACAGGGAGGCTACGAAAAACTGTTTTTT
NA NA TRBJ2-3 TRBV7-3 CASSLTPTDTQYF TGTGCCAGCAGCTTAACCCCTACGGATACGCAGTATTTT
NA NA TRBJ2-1 TRBV30 CAWSPRGAEQFF TGTGCCTGGAGTCCCCGGGGTGCTGAGCAGTTCTTC
NA NA TRBJ1-5 TRBV9 CASSAGLYSNQPQHF TGTGCCAGCAGCGCCGGACTTTATAGCAATCAGCCCCAGCATTTT
few NA TRBJ2-7 TRBV28 CASSLIVYEQYF TGTGCCAGCAGTTTAATAGTGTACGAGCAGTACTTC
NA NA TRBJ2-7 TRBV30 CAWTSRFEQYF TGTGCCTGGACTAGCCGGTTCGAGCAGTACTTC
NA NA TRBJ1-6 TRBV21-1 CAGSDSLTPSSYNSPLHF TGTGCCGGCTCGGACAGTTTAACCCCGAGCTCCTATAATTCACCCCTCCACTTT
NA TRBD2 TRBJ2-1 TRBV12-5 CASGLVVAGDYNEQFF TGTGCTAGTGGTTTGGTCGTAGCGGGTGATTATAATGAGCAGTTCTTC
NA NA TRBJ2-7 TRBV6-1 CASSESHLRREQYF TGTGCCAGCAGTGAATCCCACCTAAGGCGCGAGCAGTACTTC
NA NA TRBJ1-5 TRBV7-8 CASSFGSQGIGNQPQHF TGTGCCAGCAGCTTTGGGTCCCAGGGTATAGGAAATCAGCCCCAGCATTTT
NA NA TRBJ2-7 TRBV18 CASSPLNYEQYF TGTGCCAGCTCACCACTGAACTACGAGCAGTACTTC
NA NA TRBJ2-5 TRBV5-4 CASSLVGGETQYF TGTGCCAGCAGCTTGGTAGGGGGAGAGACCCAGTACTTC
NA NA TRBJ2-7 TRBV9 CASSSQGSLYEQYF TGTGCCAGCAGCTCCCAGGGATCCCTCTACGAGCAGTACTTC
NA NA TRBJ1-1 TRBV5-4 CASSRPRQGGNTEAFF TGTGCCAGCAGCCGACCCCGCCAGGGTGGGAACACTGAAGCTTTCTTT
NA NA TRBJ1-2 TRBV5-4 CASSTTGNYGYTF TGTGCCAGCAGCACCACAGGGAACTATGGCTACACCTTC
NA TRBD1 TRBJ2-1 TRBV7-2 CASSLAGTGGLVEQFF TGTGCCAGCAGCTTAGCCGGGACAGGGGGCCTCGTGGAGCAGTTCTTC
medium-sized NA TRBJ2-4 TRBV6-2/TRBV6-3 CASSYQGSGGDIQYF TGTGCCAGCAGTTACCAGGGGAGTGGGGGAGACATTCAGTACTTC
NA TRBD1 TRBJ2-7 TRBV5-6 CASSLPGTGVAYEQYF TGTGCCAGCAGCTTGCCAGGGACAGGAGTCGCCTACGAGCAGTACTTC
NA TRBD1 TRBJ1-1 TRBV4-1 CASSQGDRGMNTEAFF TGCGCCAGCAGCCAGGGGGACAGGGGCATGAACACTGAAGCTTTCTTT
few TRBD1 TRBJ1-1 TRBV2 CASSGQGAGNTEAFF TGTGCCAGCAGTGGCCAGGGGGCAGGGAACACTGAAGCTTTCTTT
NA TRBD1 TRBJ1-1 TRBV5-5 CASSFEDRGRTEAFF TGTGCCAGCAGCTTCGAGGACAGGGGGCGAACTGAAGCTTTCTTT
NA NA TRBJ2-7 TRBV6-5 CASSYSIQGRPYEQYF TGTGCCAGCAGTTACTCGATTCAGGGGCGCCCTTACGAGCAGTACTTC
NA NA TRBJ1-1 TRBV11-2 CASSVRAEAFF TGTGCCAGCAGCGTTAGGGCTGAAGCTTTCTTT
NA TRBD2 TRBJ2-7 TRBV28 CASSSPGLAGGQYF TGTGCCAGCAGCTCCCCGGGACTAGCGGGAGGCCAGTACTTC
NA TRBD1 TRBJ1-2 TRBV5-1 CASSFQGQGARGYTF TGCGCCAGCAGCTTTCAGGGACAGGGGGCGCGTGGCTACACCTTC
NA NA TRBJ2-4 TRBV7-6 CASSRDVAAIQYF TGTGCCAGCAGCCGAGATGTGGCTGCCATTCAGTACTTC
NA NA TRBJ1-3 TRBV3-1/TRBV3-2 CASSQQASGNTIYF TGTGCCAGCAGCCAACAGGCCTCTGGAAACACCATATATTTT
NA TRBD2 TRBJ2-1 TRBV5-6 CASSLSPSGATNEQFF TGTGCCAGCAGCCTATCCCCAAGCGGGGCAACCAATGAGCAGTTCTTC
NA NA TRBJ2-2 TRBV5-1 CASSIQGPNTGELFF TGCGCCAGCTCAATTCAGGGCCCGAACACCGGGGAGCTGTTTTTT
NA TRBD1 TRBJ1-5 TRBV7-6 CASSAGQGATNQPQHF TGTGCCAGCAGCGCGGGACAGGGCGCTACCAATCAGCCCCAGCATTTT
NA TRBD1 TRBJ2-7 TRBV27 CASSGTGTGRYEQYF TGTGCCAGCAGTGGAACCGGGACAGGGCGTTACGAGCAGTACTTC
NA NA TRBJ2-7 TRBV15 CATSRDLGEQYF TGTGCCACCAGCAGAGATCTAGGCGAGCAGTACTTC
NA NA TRBJ1-3 TRBV9 CASSGRDSGNTIYF TGTGCCAGCAGCGGCAGGGATTCTGGAAACACCATATATTTT
once NA TRBJ1-5 TRBV21-1 CASSKEHGRTLNQPQHF TGTGCCAGCAGCAAAGAGCATGGCAGAACCCTCAATCAGCCCCAGCATTTT
NA NA TRBJ2-7 TRBV4-3 CASSQTFTWDTPYEQYF TGCGCCAGCAGCCAAACCTTTACTTGGGACACCCCATACGAGCAGTACTTC
NA NA TRBJ2-5 TRBV7-2 CASSLVEGGHRRKYF TGTGCCAGCAGCTTAGTGGAGGGGGGCCACCGTCGGAAGTACTTC
NA TRBD1 TRBJ2-7 TRBV5-1 CASSRNRGTYEQYF TGCGCCAGCAGCAGAAACAGGGGTACCTACGAGCAGTACTTC
NA NA TRBJ1-3 TRBV28 CASSLSQGSLSALRNTIYF TGTGCCAGCTCCCTAAGTCAGGGTTCTCTCTCGGCACTGCGAAACACCATATATTTT
NA NA TRBJ2-1 TRBV10-3 CAIRTGGSGSSYNEQFF TGTGCCATCAGGACTGGAGGGAGCGGAAGCTCCTACAATGAGCAGTTCTTC
NA NA TRBJ1-1 TRBV6-5 CASSYRGFPFF TGTGCCAGCAGTTACCGAGGGTTTCCTTTCTTT